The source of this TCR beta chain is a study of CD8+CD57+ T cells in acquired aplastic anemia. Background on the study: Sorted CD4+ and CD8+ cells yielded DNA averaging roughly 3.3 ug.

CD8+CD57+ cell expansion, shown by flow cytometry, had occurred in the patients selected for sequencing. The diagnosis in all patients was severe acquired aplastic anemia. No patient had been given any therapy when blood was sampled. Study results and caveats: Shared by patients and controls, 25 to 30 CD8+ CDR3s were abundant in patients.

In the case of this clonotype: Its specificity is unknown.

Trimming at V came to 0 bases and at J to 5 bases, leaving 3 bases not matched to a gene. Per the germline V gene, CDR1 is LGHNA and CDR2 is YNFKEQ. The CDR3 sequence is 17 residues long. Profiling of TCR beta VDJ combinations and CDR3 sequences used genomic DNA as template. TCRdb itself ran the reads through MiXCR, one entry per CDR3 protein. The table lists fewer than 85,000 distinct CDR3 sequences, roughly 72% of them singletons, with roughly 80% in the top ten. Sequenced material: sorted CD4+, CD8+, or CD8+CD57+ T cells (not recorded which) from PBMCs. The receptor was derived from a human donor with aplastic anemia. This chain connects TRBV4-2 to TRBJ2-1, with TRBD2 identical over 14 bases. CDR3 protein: CASSQEGTSGGNNEQFF. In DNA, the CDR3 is TGTGCCAGCAGCCAAGAAGGGACTAGCGGGGGCAACAATGAGCAGTTCTTC.